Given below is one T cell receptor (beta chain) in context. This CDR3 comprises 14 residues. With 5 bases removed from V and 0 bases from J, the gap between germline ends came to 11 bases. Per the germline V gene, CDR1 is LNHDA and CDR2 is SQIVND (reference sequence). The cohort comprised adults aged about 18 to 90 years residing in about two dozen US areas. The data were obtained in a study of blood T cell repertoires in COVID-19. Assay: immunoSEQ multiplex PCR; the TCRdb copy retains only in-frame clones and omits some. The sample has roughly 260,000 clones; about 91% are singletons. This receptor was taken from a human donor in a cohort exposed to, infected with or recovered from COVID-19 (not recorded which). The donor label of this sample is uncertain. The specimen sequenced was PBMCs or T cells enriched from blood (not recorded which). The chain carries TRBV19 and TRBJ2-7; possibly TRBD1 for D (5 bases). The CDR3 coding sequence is TGTGCCAGTAGTCATACAGGTTCCTCCTACGAGCAGTACTTC. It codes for CASSHTGSSYEQYF.